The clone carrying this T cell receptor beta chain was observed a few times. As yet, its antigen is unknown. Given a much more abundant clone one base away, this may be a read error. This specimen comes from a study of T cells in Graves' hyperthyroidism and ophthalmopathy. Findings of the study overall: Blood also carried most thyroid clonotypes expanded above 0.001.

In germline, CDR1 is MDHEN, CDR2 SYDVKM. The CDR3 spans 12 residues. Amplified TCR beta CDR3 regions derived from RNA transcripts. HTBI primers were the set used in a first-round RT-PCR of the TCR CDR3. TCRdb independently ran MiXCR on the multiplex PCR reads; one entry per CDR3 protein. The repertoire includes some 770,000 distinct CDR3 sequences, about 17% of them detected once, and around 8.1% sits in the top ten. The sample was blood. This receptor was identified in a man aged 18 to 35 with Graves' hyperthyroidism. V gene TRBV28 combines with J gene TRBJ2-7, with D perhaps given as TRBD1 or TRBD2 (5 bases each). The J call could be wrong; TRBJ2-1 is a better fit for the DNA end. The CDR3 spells CASSTGAYEQFF. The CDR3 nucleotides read TGTGCCAGCAGTACCGGGGCTTACGAGCAGTTCTTC.